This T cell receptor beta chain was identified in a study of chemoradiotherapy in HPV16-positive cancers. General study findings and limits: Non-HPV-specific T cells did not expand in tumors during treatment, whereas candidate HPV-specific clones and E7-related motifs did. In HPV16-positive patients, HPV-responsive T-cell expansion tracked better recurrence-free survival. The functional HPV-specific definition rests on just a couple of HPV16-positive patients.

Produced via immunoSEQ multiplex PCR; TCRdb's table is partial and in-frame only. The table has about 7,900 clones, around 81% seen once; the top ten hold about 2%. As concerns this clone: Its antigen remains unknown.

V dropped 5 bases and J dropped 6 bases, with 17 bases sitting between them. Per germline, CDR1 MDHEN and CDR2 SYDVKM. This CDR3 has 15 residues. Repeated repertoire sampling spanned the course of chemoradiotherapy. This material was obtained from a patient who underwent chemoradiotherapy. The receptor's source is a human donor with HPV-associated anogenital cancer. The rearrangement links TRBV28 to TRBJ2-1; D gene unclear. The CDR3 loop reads CASSPGVVGSNEQFF. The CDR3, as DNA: TGTGCCAGCAGTCCCGGTGTAGTCGGTAGCAATGAGCAGTTCTTC.